Listed below are T cell receptor beta chains from one sample, sequenced in a study of cytomegalovirus exposure and HLA in healthy donors. Method: immunoSEQ multiplex PCR; TCRdb's copy keeps in-frame clones and lacks some. The sample records around 130,000 clones, around 8.5% being singletons. The specimen was PBMCs. These receptors were obtained from a man aged 35-49 years in good health and CMV-seronegative. The CDR3 runs from the conserved cysteine through the conserved F or W. D genes are given only for firm matches. Part of the rows lack a size; the others show once, few, many or a class for expanded clones.

clone size,D gene,J gene,V gene,CDR3 DNA,CDR3 protein
.,.,TRBJ2-5,TRBV5-1,TGCGCCAGCAGCTTAAGACAGGGAGGTGGAGAGACCCAGTACTTC,CASSLRQGGGETQYF
.,TRBD2,TRBJ2-7,TRBV9,TGTGCCAGCAGCCCAGGACTAGCGGTCCGCGAGCAGTACTTC,CASSPGLAVREQYF
.,TRBD1,TRBJ2-1,TRBV27,TGTGCCAGCAGCACCGGGACAGGGTCGAGTGAGCAGTTCTTC,CASSTGTGSSEQFF
few,TRBD2,TRBJ2-3,TRBV6-4,TGTGCCAGCAGTGGGACTAGCGGGGGCACAGATACGCAGTATTTT,CASSGTSGGTDTQYF
few,.,TRBJ2-7,TRBV6-5,TGTGCCAGCAGTTCTACCCACCGGCAGTACTTC,CASSSTHRQYF
few,.,TRBJ2-7,TRBV30,TGTGCCTGGAGTGTACGAAGCAGGGGAGGGGAAAAGCAGTACTTC,CAWSVRSRGGEKQYF
few,.,TRBJ2-7,TRBV6-1,TGTGCGGTGGGAGACTCCTACGAGCAGTACTTC,CAVGDSYEQYF
.,TRBD1,TRBJ1-6,TRBV4-2,TGTGCCAGCAGCCAAGATTTGGCCAGGGGGCTTCCCTCCTATAATTCACCCCTCCACTTT,CASSQDLARGLPSYNSPLHF
.,TRBD2,TRBJ2-1,TRBV2,TGTGCCAGCAGTAGGCGTGGGACTAGCGGAATCAATGAGCAGTTCTTC,CASSRRGTSGINEQFF
.,.,TRBJ2-2,TRBV15,TGTGCCACCAGCAGAGATTTGGGGACACACACGAACACCGGGGAGCTGTTTTTT,CATSRDLGTHTNTGELFF
few,.,TRBJ1-1,TRBV5-1,TGCGCCAGCAGCCCCACAGGGATCTCTGAAGCTTTCTTT,CASSPTGISEAFF
few,TRBD1,TRBJ1-1,TRBV5-1,TGCGCCAGCAGCTCCGGGACAGGGGGCTGGGGCACTGAAGCTTTCTTT,CASSSGTGGWGTEAFF
.,.,TRBJ1-1,TRBV6-5,TGTGCCAGCAGTTTCGGGACATTGAACACTGAAGCTTTCTTT,CASSFGTLNTEAFF
.,TRBD1,TRBJ1-5,TRBV27,TGTGCCAGCATGAGGACAGGGGTTCGGAGCAATCAGCCCCAGCATTTT,CASMRTGVRSNQPQHF
.,TRBD1,TRBJ2-7,TRBV5-1,TGCGCCAGCAGCCTCAGCGACGGAGGACAGGGGGCCCACGAGCAGTACTTC,CASSLSDGGQGAHEQYF
few,.,TRBJ2-5,TRBV10-3,TGTGCCATCAATGCGGCTTTCGATTCCGGAGAGACCCAGTACTTC,CAINAAFDSGETQYF
few,.,TRBJ1-5,TRBV27,TGTGCCAGCAGTTCCGTACAGGGCTGGGGCAGCAATCAGCCCCAGCATTTT,CASSSVQGWGSNQPQHF
few,.,TRBJ2-7,TRBV19,TGTGCCAGTAGTCTGGGGGGTTTCAACGAGCAGTACTTC,CASSLGGFNEQYF
few,TRBD2,TRBJ2-1,TRBV30,TGTGCCTGGAGTGCCCGTTTAAGCGGGGGCTACAATGAGCAGTTCTTC,CAWSARLSGGYNEQFF
few,TRBD1,TRBJ1-6,TRBV7-8,TGTGCCAGCAGCTCTCGGACAGGGGAAAGTTACAATTCACCCCTCCACTTT,CASSSRTGESYNSPLHF
.,TRBD1,TRBJ2-6,TRBV30,TGTGCCTGCCCAATGGTCAGCAAGGGGGCGGTCAAGGCGTCTGGGGCCAACGTCCTGACTTTC,CACPMVSKGAVKASGANVLTF
few,.,TRBJ2-7,TRBV2,TGTGCCAGCCTCCGGGACATCGTTTCGCTGGCCTACGAGCAGTACTTC,CASLRDIVSLAYEQYF
.,.,TRBJ2-5,TRBV30,TGTGCCTGGAGTGGCCCCAGGATGGGGACCCAGTACTTC,CAWSGPRMGTQYF
few,TRBD2,TRBJ2-3,TRBV7-9,TGTGCCAGCAGCCCCGGGACTAGCGGGCCCGATACGCAGTATTTT,CASSPGTSGPDTQYF
few,.,TRBJ2-5,TRBV28,TGTGCCACCACAGGGCTCCAGGAGCAGTACTTC,CATTGLQEQYF
few,TRBD1,TRBJ1-4,TRBV6-6,TGTGCCAGCAGGACAGGGGGAAAACTGTTTTTT,CASRTGGKLFF
.,.,TRBJ2-5,TRBV5-1,TGCGCCAGCAGCTTGGCCGCAGGAGAGACCCAGTACTTC,CASSLAAGETQYF
.,.,TRBJ2-1,TRBV19,TGTGCCAGTAGTATAGATGGTGACACCCTGGTCTCCTACAATGAGCAGTTCTTC,CASSIDGDTLVSYNEQFF
.,TRBD2,TRBJ2-2,TRBV5-6,TGTGCCAGCAGCCTGGGAGCGGGGCCCGGGGAGCTGTTTTTT,CASSLGAGPGELFF
few,TRBD1,TRBJ1-4,TRBV27,TGTGCCAGCAGACAGGGGGCTAGTGAAAAACTGTTTTTT,CASRQGASEKLFF
.,TRBD1,TRBJ2-1,TRBV9,TGTGCCAGCAGCGCCCCGTCTGGGACAGGGTTCGATGAGCAGTTCTTC,CASSAPSGTGFDEQFF
.,.,TRBJ1-1,TRBV4-1,TGCGCCAGCAGCCATTCTCAGGCAAGGGGTAAGGATACTGAAGCTTTCTTT,CASSHSQARGKDTEAFF
.,.,TRBJ2-2,TRBV6-6,TGTGCCAGCAGTTACGTGGGGGGGCTCGACACCGGGGAGCTGTTTTTT,CASSYVGGLDTGELFF
few,.,TRBJ2-6,TRBV2,TGTGCCAGCAGCATAATCGAGGTCTCTGGGGCCAACGTCCTGACTTTC,CASSIIEVSGANVLTF
few,.,TRBJ1-2,TRBV6-5,TGTGCCAGCAGCTTTTACTCTAACTATGGCTACACCTTC,CASSFYSNYGYTF
.,.,TRBJ1-1,TRBV19,TGTGCCAGTAGTATAGGTGGGGGGGCACACACTGAAGCTTTCTTT,CASSIGGGAHTEAFF
.,TRBD2,TRBJ2-3,TRBV9,TGTGCCAGCAGCCGGGGGGGGACATTGGGCACAGATACGCAGTATTTT,CASSRGGTLGTDTQYF
few,.,TRBJ1-5,TRBV4-1,TGCGCCAGCAGCCAACAGGGTTCGAGCAATCAGCCCCAGCATTTT,CASSQQGSSNQPQHF
few,TRBD1,TRBJ2-7,TRBV5-1,TGCGCCAGCAGCGGAGACAGGGGTTGGGAGCAGTACTTC,CASSGDRGWEQYF
.,.,TRBJ1-4,TRBV7-9,TGTGCCAGCAGCCGACGGTGGGGGGGAGACGAAAAACTGTTTTTT,CASSRRWGGDEKLFF
few,.,TRBJ2-7,TRBV20-1,TGCAGTGCTATTCGGGGCGAGCAGTACTTC,CSAIRGEQYF
few,.,TRBJ2-7,TRBV7-9,TGTGCCAGCAGCTCACCCGGAGAACTCTACGACTACGAGCAGTACTTC,CASSSPGELYDYEQYF
few,.,TRBJ1-5,TRBV6-5,TGTGCCAGCAGCCTCGGTGGGGGCGTCGATCAGCCCCAGCATTTT,CASSLGGGVDQPQHF
few,TRBD1,TRBJ1-1,TRBV9,TGTGCCAGCAGCCCCCGGACAGGGGGCGTTAGGGGAACTGAAGCTTTCTTT,CASSPRTGGVRGTEAFF
.,.,TRBJ1-6,TRBV6-6,TGTGCCAGCAGTTACGACAGCCAGAATAATTCACCCCTCCACTTT,CASSYDSQNNSPLHF
.,TRBD2,TRBJ2-7,TRBV27,TGTGCCAGCAGTTTTGGTGCGGGGGGAACCTACGAGCAGTACTTC,CASSFGAGGTYEQYF
.,.,TRBJ2-2,TRBV7-7,TGTGCCAGCAGTCCTTACGGCGGGGGCCGGGGCACCGGGGAGCTGTTTTTT,CASSPYGGGRGTGELFF
.,.,TRBJ2-7,TRBV6-5,TGTGCCAGCAGTTCCTACGAGAACTACGAGCAGTACTTC,CASSSYENYEQYF
.,.,TRBJ1-1,TRBV6-5,TGTGCCAGCAGTCCCAGTTTGAACACTGAAGCTTTCTTT,CASSPSLNTEAFF
.,TRBD1,TRBJ1-5,TRBV5-1,TGCGCCAGCAGCGTCGGACAGGATAATCAGCCCCAGCATTTT,CASSVGQDNQPQHF